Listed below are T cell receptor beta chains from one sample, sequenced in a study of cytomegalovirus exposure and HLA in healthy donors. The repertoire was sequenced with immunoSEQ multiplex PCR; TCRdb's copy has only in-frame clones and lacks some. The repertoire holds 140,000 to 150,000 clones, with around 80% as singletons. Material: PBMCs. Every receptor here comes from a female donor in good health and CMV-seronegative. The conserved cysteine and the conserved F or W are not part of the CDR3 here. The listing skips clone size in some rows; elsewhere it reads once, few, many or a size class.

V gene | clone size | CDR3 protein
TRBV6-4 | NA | ASSVDDTGELF
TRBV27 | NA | ASSPPGEQETQY
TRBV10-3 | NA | AITRDRFYGYT
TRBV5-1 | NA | ASSLETSGYNEQF
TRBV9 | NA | ASSLQAGANVLT
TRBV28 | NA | ASSFRHYGYP
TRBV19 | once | ASPAPLYTNSPLH
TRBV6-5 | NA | ASRQGYEQY
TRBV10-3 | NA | AISESVRQETQY
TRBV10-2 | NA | ATRGTPFSGNTIY
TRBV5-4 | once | ASSRASQVTQY
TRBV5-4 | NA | ASSRNNGLAGVNEQF
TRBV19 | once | ASSIAPGTRVSYNEQF
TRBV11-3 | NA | ASSLTTLAGGPNEQF
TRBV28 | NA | ASSLAGYQETQY
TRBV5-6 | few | ASSFDKASSYNEQF
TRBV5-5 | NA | ASSTTGNSNQPQH
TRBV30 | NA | AWSPGGRGSNQPQH
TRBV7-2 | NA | ASSDYFNQAGELF
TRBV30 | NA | AWRGGGVYTGELF
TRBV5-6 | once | ASSLVQGTEQY
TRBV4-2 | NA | ASSQLSGSNYGYT
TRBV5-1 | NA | ASYPGLAAYNEQF
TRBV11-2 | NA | ASSFNTESGKLF
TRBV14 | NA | ASSQTQGKETQY
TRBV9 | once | ASSDMTSRQTGELF
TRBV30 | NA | AWSFSGLSNTEAF
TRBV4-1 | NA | ASSHSTGGGNQPQH
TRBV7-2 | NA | ASSPRPTGTAYGYT
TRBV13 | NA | ASNLRGEFQETQY
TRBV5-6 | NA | ASSGDRAMGETQY
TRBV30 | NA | AWSPVQRTGGQY
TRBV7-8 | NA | ASDAGGTETQY